The 18 T cell receptor beta chains in this list originate from one sample, sequenced in a study of CD8 T cells in Susac syndrome. Random hexamers were used to reverse transcribe the RNA input (about 0.45 to 1 ug). TCRdb redid the calling of the immunoSEQ multiplex PCR reads with MiXCR, one entry per CDR3 protein. The sample lists 95,000 to 150,000 distinct CDR3 sequences, 90% to 95% occurring once. Sequencing was done on a sample of CD8+ T cells from PBMCs. The receptors here all came from a human donor with Susac syndrome.

The gene calls are TRBV7-9 and TRBJ2-5; TRBD1 agrees at 7 bases. CDR3 length equals 14 residues. V shed 5 bases, J shed 3 bases, and the junction held 6 bases outside the gene matches. Germline CDR1 and CDR2: SEHNR and FQNEAQ (reference sequence). The CDR3 sequence is CASSPWDSKETQYF. In nucleotides, the CDR3 is TGTGCCAGCAGCCCCTGGGACAGTAAAGAGACCCAGTACTTC.

The chain recombines TRBV29-1 with TRBJ2-1; 11 bases align to TRBD2. CDR1 and CDR2 (germline): SQVTM, ANQGSEA. V lost 7 bases to trimming and J lost 4 bases; unmatched junction nucleotides: 6. CDR3 length equals 14 residues. This chain's CDR3 is CSAVAGGLYNEQFF. CDR3 DNA sequence: TGCAGCGCAGTAGCGGGGGGGCTTTACAATGAGCAGTTCTTC.

The V and J genes are TRBV7-7 and TRBJ2-1; 9 bases match TRBD2. There are 14 residues in the CDR3. V trimming: 5 bases; J trimming: 8 bases; junction bases outside the gene matches: 7. Looked up from germline, CDR1 is SSHAT and CDR2 is FNYEAQ (reference sequence). CDR3 DNA: TGTGCCAGCAGCGCCGCTAGCGGGGTCGATGAGCAGTTCTTC. Its translation: CASSAASGVDEQFF.

The rearrangement uses TRBV5-4 and TRBJ1-1; D remains ambiguous. Germline V gene data show CDR1 as SGHNT and CDR2 as YYREEE (reference sequence). The ends were cut back, 4 bases at V and 5 bases at J, with 18 bases in the middle. The length of the CDR3 is 15 residues. CDR3 residues: CASSDQTGGWTEAFF. CDR3 in DNA: TGTGCCAGCAGCGACCAGACGGGTGGGTGGACTGAAGCTTTCTTT.

The chain combines TRBV3-1 with TRBJ2-5; tentative D call: TRBD1 (6 bases). With 1 base removed from V and 2 bases from J, the gap between germline ends came to 17 bases. This CDR3 has 17 amino acids. Germline assignment: CDR1 LGHDT and CDR2 YNNKEL (reference sequence). CDR3 residues: CASSQGSEPGQQETQYF. CDR3 in DNA: TGTGCCAGCAGCCAAGGGTCCGAACCGGGACAACAAGAGACCCAGTACTTC.

The chain has TRBV7-6 and TRBJ2-2; the match to TRBD1 covers 7 bases. The CDR3 has 15 residues. Trimming removed 6 bases from V and 1 base from J; junction bases left unmatched: 5. Germline values: CDR1 SGHVS, CDR2 FNYEAQ. The CDR3 DNA is TGTGCCAGCAGTTCCCGACAGGGGAACACCGGGGAGCTGTTTTTT. It yields the protein CASSSRQGNTGELFF.

V usage is TRBV5-4 and J usage is TRBJ1-2; tentative D call: TRBD1 (5 bases). The CDR3 is 14 residues long. CDR1 SGHNT and CDR2 YYREEE come from the germline V gene (reference sequence). The germline V and J ends were trimmed by 4 bases and 5 bases, with 15 bases remaining between them. The CDR3 sequence is CASSQEQGWYGYTF. In DNA form, the CDR3 reads TGTGCCAGCAGCCAGGAGCAGGGCTGGTATGGCTACACCTTC.

The chain couples TRBV7-6 to TRBJ2-6; D remains ambiguous. Germline V gene lookup returns CDR1 SGHVS and CDR2 FNYEAQ. CDR3 size: 14 residues. This chain's CDR3 is CATGLISGANVLTF. For the CDR3, the DNA is TGTGCAACTGGGCTCATCTCTGGGGCCAACGTCCTGACTTTC.

DNA for the CDR3: TGTGCCACCAGCAGAGTAGACAGCTCCTACGAGCAGTACTTC. Amino acids: CATSRVDSSYEQYF. The chain joins TRBV15 to TRBJ2-7, with TRBD1 as a possible D gene (5 bases). The V gene's germline CDR1 is LNHNV and CDR2 YYDKDF (reference sequence). The CDR3 is 14 amino acids. Trimming cost V 1 base and J 0 bases, with 7 bases left between them.

The chain employs TRBV12-3 or TRBV12-4 and TRBJ1-3; 7 bases line up with TRBD1. Unmatched junction bases numbered 4, after V lost 5 bases and J lost 0 bases. The CDR3 extends over 15 amino acids. CDR3 bases: TGTGCCAGCAGTGAACAGGGGAGCTCTGGAAACACCATATATTTT. Encoded protein: CASSEQGSSGNTIYF.

The rearrangement links TRBV29-1 to TRBJ2-3, with D tentatively TRBD1 (5 bases). The CDR3 spans 16 residues. Looked up from germline, CDR1 is SQVTM and CDR2 is ANQGSEA. Trimming cost V 4 bases and J 0 bases, with 17 bases left between them. The CDR3 DNA reads as TGCAGCGTTGGTGGCAGGGTGAGAACTAGCACAGATACGCAGTATTTT. Encoded protein: CSVGGRVRTSTDTQYF.

The chain has TRBV6-1 and TRBJ1-5; 9 bases fit TRBD1. The length of the CDR3 is 17 residues. Germline V CDR1 and CDR2: MNHNS, SASEGT. Germline trimming cut 5 bases from V and 0 bases from J; bases unmatched to any gene: 8. This CDR3 reads CASSTGTGSLSNQPQHF. CDR3 DNA: TGTGCCAGCAGTACCGGGACAGGGAGCCTTAGCAATCAGCCCCAGCATTTT.

The chain carries TRBV29-1 and TRBJ2-2; 8 nucleotides align to TRBD2. The CDR3 runs to 15 residues. The trim removed 1 base at V and 6 bases at J, leaving 7 bases unmatched. CDR1 is SQVTM, CDR2 ANQGSEA, per germline. CDR3 amino acids: CSVEVGTRFPGELFF. CDR3 nucleotides: TGCAGCGTTGAAGTGGGGACTAGATTTCCCGGGGAGCTGTTTTTT.

Only one count was recorded for this clonotype. The gene calls are TRBV29-1 and TRBJ1-2; D might be TRBD1 (5 bases). Trimming removed 6 bases from V and 4 bases from J, with 18 bases in between. CDR1 and CDR2 from the germline V gene are SQVTM and ANQGSEA. The CDR3 runs 14 residues. The DNA of the CDR3 is TGCAGCGTGGCAATCATCGAGGGGCCCTATGGCTACACCTTC. Translating it yields CSVAIIEGPYGYTF.

The V gene is TRBV6-6, the J gene TRBJ1-2; perhaps TRBD1 as D (5 bases). Germline V gene sequence: CDR1 MNHNY, CDR2 SVGAGI (reference sequence). V was cut by 7 bases and J by 6 bases, with 18 bases left in between. The CDR3 contains 14 residues. The CDR3 region is CASTLLGQGDGYTF. DNA for the CDR3: TGTGCCAGCACTCTACTGGGGCAGGGAGATGGCTACACCTTC.

This clonotype was counted a single time. The chain links TRBV9 to TRBJ2-7; perhaps TRBD1 as D (5 bases). The CDR3 consists of 16 residues. Trimming left V 6 bases short and J 1 base short, with 20 bases between. Germline lookup yields CDR1 SGDLS and CDR2 YYNGEE. As DNA, the CDR3 is TGTGCCAGCAAATGCGACCTACAGGAGAAATCCTACGAGCAGTACTTC. Its translation: CASKCDLQEKSYEQYF.

The chain joins TRBV3-1 to TRBJ1-4; no clear D gene. CDR3 length: 14 residues. CDR1 and CDR2 from the germline V gene are LGHDT and YNNKEL (reference sequence). V was trimmed by 1 base and J by 3 bases, leaving 6 bases between them. CDR3 bases: TGTGCCAGCAGCCAAGTGCAGTCTAATGAAAAACTGTTTTTT. Translation: CASSQVQSNEKLFF. The whole variable domain, filled in from reference TRBV3-1 and TRBJ1-4, reads DTAVSQTPKYLVTQMGNDKSIKCEQNLGHDTMYWYKQDSKKFLKIMFSYNNKELIINETVPNRFSPKSPDKAHLNLHINSLELGDSAVYFCASSQVQSNEKLFFGSGTQLSVL.

The rearrangement joins TRBV5-1 to TRBJ2-3; unclear D gene. The CDR3 extends over 15 amino acids. Germline V gives CDR1 SGHRS, CDR2 YFSETQ. Between the trimmed V and J ends, which lost 0 bases and 0 bases, there was a span of 8 bases. CDR3 DNA: TGCGCCAGCAGCTTGGGCGCGGCTAGCACAGATACGCAGTATTTT. It codes for CASSLGAASTDTQYF.